The clone carrying this T cell receptor (beta chain) has a count of ten or more. Germline assignment: CDR1 GTSNPN and CDR2 SVGIG (reference sequence). The V segment lost 2 bases and the J segment 2 bases; nucleotides outside the gene matches: 4. The CDR3 consists of 14 residues. The sample comes from a study of early T cells in non-severe SARS-CoV-2 infection. TCRdb fed the 5' RACE reads into MiXCR, producing one record per CDR3 protein. The sample includes 45,000 to 60,000 distinct CDR3 sequences, over 9.5% of them seen just once. The specimen sequenced was whole blood. The rearrangement links TRBV30 to TRBJ1-2, with 8 bases identical to TRBD1. The origin of this receptor is an adult who was a healthcare worker with PCR-confirmed SARS-CoV-2 infection or an uninfected control (not recorded which). In DNA, the CDR3 is TGTGCCTGGAGTCTTGGACAGGGAAACTATGGCTACACCTTC. Translation: CAWSLGQGNYGYTF.